The rows below give T cell receptor beta chains drawn from one sample of a study of T cells in tuberculosis. Using immunoSEQ multiplex PCR, the repertoire was profiled, and TCRdb retains in-frame clones only, with some absent. Of about 58,000 clones listed, 88% are singletons. The specimen was CD1b-GMM tetramer-negative cells sorted from PBMCs. The receptors here all came from an adult woman with latent tuberculosis. The CDR3 runs from the conserved cysteine through the conserved F or W. The order of the fields is clone size, V gene, J gene, CDR3 protein. Where a row states a size, it is once, few, many or the class of an expanded clone; other rows omit it.

abundance: -
v_gene: TRBV7-9
j_gene: TRBJ2-1
CDR3aa: CASSLPTVYYNEQFF

abundance: -
v_gene: TRBV4-2
j_gene: TRBJ2-6
CDR3aa: CASSQDGLSGANVLTF

abundance: -
v_gene: TRBV28
j_gene: TRBJ1-3
CDR3aa: CASKTGGSGNTIYF

abundance: -
v_gene: TRBV29-1
j_gene: TRBJ1-2
CDR3aa: CSVEDQGNGYTF

abundance: -
v_gene: TRBV15
j_gene: TRBJ2-1
CDR3aa: CATSRDLIHGQGSDEQFF

abundance: -
v_gene: TRBV7-9
j_gene: TRBJ1-3
CDR3aa: CASSASPGQVYGNTIYF

abundance: -
v_gene: TRBV10-3
j_gene: TRBJ2-7
CDR3aa: CAISKFRDHEQYF

abundance: -
v_gene: TRBV9
j_gene: TRBJ2-5
CDR3aa: CASSVAGGKETQYF

abundance: -
v_gene: TRBV7-2
j_gene: TRBJ2-5
CDR3aa: CASSLDRGETQYF

abundance: -
v_gene: TRBV2
j_gene: TRBJ2-7
CDR3aa: CASSEDDRATYF

abundance: -
v_gene: TRBV5-4
j_gene: TRBJ2-5
CDR3aa: CASSLPFETQYF

abundance: -
v_gene: TRBV7-9
j_gene: TRBJ1-1
CDR3aa: CASSRIGVNTEAFF

abundance: -
v_gene: TRBV7-2
j_gene: TRBJ1-5
CDR3aa: CASSLEAGLRSNQPQHF

abundance: -
v_gene: TRBV7-9
j_gene: TRBJ2-2
CDR3aa: CASSLGLAVNTGELFF

abundance: -
v_gene: TRBV4-3
j_gene: TRBJ2-3
CDR3aa: CASSSTSGSMDTQYF

abundance: -
v_gene: TRBV5-6
j_gene: TRBJ2-3
CDR3aa: CASSQGSHTDTQYF

abundance: -
v_gene: TRBV29-1
j_gene: TRBJ2-7
CDR3aa: CSVNDRGPSYEQYF

abundance: -
v_gene: TRBV6-5
j_gene: TRBJ1-3
CDR3aa: CASSYHSRGKGNTIYF

abundance: -
v_gene: TRBV27
j_gene: TRBJ2-1
CDR3aa: CASGRAGGSYNEQFF

abundance: -
v_gene: TRBV9
j_gene: TRBJ1-2
CDR3aa: CASSGDSYGYTF

abundance: -
v_gene: TRBV4-3
j_gene: TRBJ1-5
CDR3aa: CASSQGRWQGNQPQHF

abundance: -
v_gene: TRBV6-6
j_gene: TRBJ1-5
CDR3aa: CASSQNGNQPQHF

abundance: -
v_gene: TRBV7-9
j_gene: TRBJ2-2
CDR3aa: CASSAFYGGTGELFF

abundance: -
v_gene: TRBV6-5
j_gene: TRBJ2-1
CDR3aa: CASSPWTGYNEQFF

abundance: -
v_gene: TRBV9
j_gene: TRBJ2-7
CDR3aa: CASSVDTSLGGEQYF

abundance: -
v_gene: TRBV7-9
j_gene: TRBJ1-1
CDR3aa: CASSLTEAFF

abundance: -
v_gene: TRBV13
j_gene: TRBJ2-2
CDR3aa: CASSAQREGGIGELFF

abundance: few
v_gene: TRBV4-2
j_gene: TRBJ1-1
CDR3aa: CASSQDQGADTEAFF

abundance: few
v_gene: TRBV7-9
j_gene: TRBJ2-3
CDR3aa: CASSLLAGGSTDTQYF

abundance: -
v_gene: TRBV7-9
j_gene: TRBJ2-7
CDR3aa: CASSFSGDTYEQYF